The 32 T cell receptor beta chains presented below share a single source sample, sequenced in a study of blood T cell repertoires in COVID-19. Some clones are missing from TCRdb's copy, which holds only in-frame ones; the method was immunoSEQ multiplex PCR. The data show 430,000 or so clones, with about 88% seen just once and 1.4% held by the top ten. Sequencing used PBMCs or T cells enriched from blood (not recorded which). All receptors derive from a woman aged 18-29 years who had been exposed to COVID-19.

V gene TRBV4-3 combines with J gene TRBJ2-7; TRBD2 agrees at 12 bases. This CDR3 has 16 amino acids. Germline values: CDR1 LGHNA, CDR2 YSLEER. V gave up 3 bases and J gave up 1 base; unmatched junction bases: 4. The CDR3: CASSHRLAGASYEQYF. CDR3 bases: TGCGCCAGCAGCCACCGACTAGCGGGGGCTTCCTACGAGCAGTACTTC.

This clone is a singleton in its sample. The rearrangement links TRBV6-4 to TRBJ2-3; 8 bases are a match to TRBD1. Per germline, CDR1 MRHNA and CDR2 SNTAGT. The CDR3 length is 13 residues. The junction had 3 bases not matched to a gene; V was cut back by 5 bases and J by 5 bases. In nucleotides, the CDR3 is TGTGCCAGCAGTCAGGGGGCAGGAGATACGCAGTATTTT. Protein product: CASSQGAGDTQYF.

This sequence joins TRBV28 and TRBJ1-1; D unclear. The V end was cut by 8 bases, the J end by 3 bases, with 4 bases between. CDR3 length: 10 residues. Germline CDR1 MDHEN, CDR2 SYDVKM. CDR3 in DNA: TGTGCCAGCCGTGACACTGAAGCTTTCTTT. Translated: CASRDTEAFF.

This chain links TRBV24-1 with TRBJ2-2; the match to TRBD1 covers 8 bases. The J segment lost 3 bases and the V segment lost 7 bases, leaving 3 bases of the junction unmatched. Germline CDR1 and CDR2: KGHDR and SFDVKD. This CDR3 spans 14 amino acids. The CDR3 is CATRSGQDTGELFF. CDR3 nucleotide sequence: TGTGCCACCAGATCGGGACAGGACACCGGGGAGCTGTTTTTT.

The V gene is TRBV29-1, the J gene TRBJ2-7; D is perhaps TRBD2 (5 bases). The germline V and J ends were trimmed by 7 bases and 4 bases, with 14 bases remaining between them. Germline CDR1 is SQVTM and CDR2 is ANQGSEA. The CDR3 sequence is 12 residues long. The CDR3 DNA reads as TGCAGCGCCGAAGAGGGAGATTACGAGCAGTACTTC. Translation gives CSAEEGDYEQYF.

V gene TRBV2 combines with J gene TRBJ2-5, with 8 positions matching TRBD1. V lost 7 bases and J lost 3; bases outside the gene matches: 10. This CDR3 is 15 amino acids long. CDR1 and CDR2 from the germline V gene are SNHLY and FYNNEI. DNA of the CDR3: TGTGCCAGCAATAAGGGGGTGGGACAGGAAGAGACCCAGTACTTC. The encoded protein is CASNKGVGQEETQYF.

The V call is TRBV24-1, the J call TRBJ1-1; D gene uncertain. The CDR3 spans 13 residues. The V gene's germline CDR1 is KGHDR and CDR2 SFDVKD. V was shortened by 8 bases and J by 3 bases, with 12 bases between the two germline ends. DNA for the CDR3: TGTGCCACCAAAACGGGCGGGGACACTGAAGCTTTCTTT. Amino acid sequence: CATKTGGDTEAFF.

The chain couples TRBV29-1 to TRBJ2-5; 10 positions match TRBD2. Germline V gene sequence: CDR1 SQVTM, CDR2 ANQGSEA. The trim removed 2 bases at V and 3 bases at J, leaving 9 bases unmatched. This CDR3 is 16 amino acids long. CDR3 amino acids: CSVEWLAGVGKETQYF. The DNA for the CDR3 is TGCAGCGTTGAATGGCTAGCGGGAGTAGGAAAAGAGACCCAGTACTTC.

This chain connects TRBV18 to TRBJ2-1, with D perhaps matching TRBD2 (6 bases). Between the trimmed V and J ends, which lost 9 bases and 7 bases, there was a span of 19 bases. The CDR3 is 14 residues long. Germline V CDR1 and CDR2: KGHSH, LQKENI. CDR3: CASRNVEGRNEQFF. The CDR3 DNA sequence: TGTGCCAGTCGCAACGTGGAGGGTAGGAATGAGCAGTTCTTC.

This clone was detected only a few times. Here the CDR3 DNA reads TGTGCCAGCAGTGAAAATGAAGGGACAGGGTCCTACGAGCAGTACTTC. This translates into CASSENEGTGSYEQYF. The chain couples TRBV6-1 to TRBJ2-7, with 9 bases that match TRBD1. CDR3 length: 16 amino acids. Germline-derived CDR1 and CDR2 are MNHNS and SASEGT. V gave up 2 bases and J gave up 1 base; unmatched junction bases: 6.

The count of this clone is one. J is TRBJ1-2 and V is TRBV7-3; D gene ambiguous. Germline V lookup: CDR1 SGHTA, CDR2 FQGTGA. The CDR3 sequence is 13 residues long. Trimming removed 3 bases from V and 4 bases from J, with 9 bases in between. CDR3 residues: CASSFEAGYGYTF. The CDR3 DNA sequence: TGTGCCAGCAGCTTTGAGGCTGGCTATGGCTACACCTTC.

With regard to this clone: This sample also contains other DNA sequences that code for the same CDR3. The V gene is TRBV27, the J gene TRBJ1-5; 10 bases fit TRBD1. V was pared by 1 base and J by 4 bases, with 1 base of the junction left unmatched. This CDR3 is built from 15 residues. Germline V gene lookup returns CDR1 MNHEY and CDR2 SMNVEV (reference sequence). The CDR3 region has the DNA TGTGCCAGCAGTTTATTGGGACAGGGGAATCAGCCCCAGCATTTT. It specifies CASSLLGQGNQPQHF.

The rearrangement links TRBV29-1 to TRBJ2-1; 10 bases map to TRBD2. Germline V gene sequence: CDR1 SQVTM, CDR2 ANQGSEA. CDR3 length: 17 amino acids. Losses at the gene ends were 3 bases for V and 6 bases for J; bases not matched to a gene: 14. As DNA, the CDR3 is TGCAGCGTTGATTTCCCGGCTAGCGGGAGTGGGACCAATGAGCAGTTCTTC. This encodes CSVDFPASGSGTNEQFF.

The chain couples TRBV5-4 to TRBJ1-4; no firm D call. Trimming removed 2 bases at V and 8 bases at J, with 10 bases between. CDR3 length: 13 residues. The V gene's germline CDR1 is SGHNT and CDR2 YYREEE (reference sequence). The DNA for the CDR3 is TGTGCCAGCAGCTTACGGGTCGAGGAAAAACTGTTTTTT. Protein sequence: CASSLRVEEKLFF.

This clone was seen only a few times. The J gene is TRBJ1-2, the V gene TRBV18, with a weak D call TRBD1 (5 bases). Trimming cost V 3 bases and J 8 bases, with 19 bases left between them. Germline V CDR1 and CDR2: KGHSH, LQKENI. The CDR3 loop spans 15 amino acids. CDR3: CASSPVTGTPMGYTF. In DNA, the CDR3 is TGTGCCAGCTCACCGGTAACAGGAACCCCTATGGGCTACACCTTC.

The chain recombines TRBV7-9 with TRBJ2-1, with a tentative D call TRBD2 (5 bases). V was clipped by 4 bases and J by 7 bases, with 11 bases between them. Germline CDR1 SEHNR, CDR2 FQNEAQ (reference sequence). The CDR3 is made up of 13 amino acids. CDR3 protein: CASSSRVENEQFF. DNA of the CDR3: TGTGCCAGCAGCTCGAGGGTAGAGAATGAGCAGTTCTTC.

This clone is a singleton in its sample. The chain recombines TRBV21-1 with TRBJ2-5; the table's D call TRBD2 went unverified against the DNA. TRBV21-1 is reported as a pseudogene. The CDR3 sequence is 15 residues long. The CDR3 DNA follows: TGTGCCAGCAGCAAAGCGCTCGGGGTCTGGGAGACCCAGTACTTC. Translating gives CASSKALGVWETQYF.

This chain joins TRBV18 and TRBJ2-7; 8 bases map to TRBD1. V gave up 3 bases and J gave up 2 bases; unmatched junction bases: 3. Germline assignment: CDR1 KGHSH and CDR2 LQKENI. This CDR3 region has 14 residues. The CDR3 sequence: CASSPDRVTYEQYF. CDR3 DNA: TGTGCCAGCTCACCGGACAGGGTGACCTACGAGCAGTACTTC.

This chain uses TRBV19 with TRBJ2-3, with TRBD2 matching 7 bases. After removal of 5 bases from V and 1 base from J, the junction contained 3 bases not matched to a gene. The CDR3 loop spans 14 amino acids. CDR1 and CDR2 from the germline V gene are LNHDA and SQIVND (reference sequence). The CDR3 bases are TGTGCCAGTAGTGGCACTAGCGGCACAGATACGCAGTATTTT. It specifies CASSGTSGTDTQYF.

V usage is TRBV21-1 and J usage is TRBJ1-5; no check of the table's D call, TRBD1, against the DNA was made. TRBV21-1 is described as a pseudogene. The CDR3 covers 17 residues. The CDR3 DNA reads TGTGCCAGCAGCAAGGGGACAGGGGAAATAAGCAATCAGCCCCAGCATTTT. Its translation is CASSKGTGEISNQPQHF.

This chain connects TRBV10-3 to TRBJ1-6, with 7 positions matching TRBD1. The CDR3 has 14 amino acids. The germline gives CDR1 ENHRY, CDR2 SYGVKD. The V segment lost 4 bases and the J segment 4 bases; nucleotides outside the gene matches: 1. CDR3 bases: TGTGCCATCAGTGGGACAGGTTATAATTCACCCCTCCACTTT. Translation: CAISGTGYNSPLHF.

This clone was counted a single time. The CDR3 sequence is CASRTDPDNSPLHF. DNA for the CDR3: TGTGCCAGCCGCACAGACCCCGATAATTCACCCCTCCACTTT. The chain links TRBV7-2 to TRBJ1-6, with D uncertain. With 8 bases removed from V and 5 bases from J, the gap between germline ends came to 13 bases. The CDR3 sequence is 14 residues long. The germline V gene encodes CDR1 SGHTA and CDR2 FQGNSA.

Here the CDR3 DNA reads TGTGCCAGCAGTTATGGACAGGGCTACACAGATACGCAGTATTTT. It encodes CASSYGQGYTDTQYF. This chain connects TRBV6-5 to TRBJ2-3; TRBD1 agrees at 8 bases. The CDR3 covers 15 residues. With V trimmed by 3 bases and J by 2 bases, 4 bases remained unmatched. Looked up from germline, CDR1 is MNHEY and CDR2 is SVGAGI.

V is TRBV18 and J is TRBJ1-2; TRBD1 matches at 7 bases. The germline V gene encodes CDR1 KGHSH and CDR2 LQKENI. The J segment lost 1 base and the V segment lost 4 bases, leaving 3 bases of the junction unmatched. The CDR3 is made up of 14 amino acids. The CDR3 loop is CASSLTGVNYGYTF. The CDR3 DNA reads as TGTGCCAGCTCACTAACAGGGGTTAACTATGGCTACACCTTC.

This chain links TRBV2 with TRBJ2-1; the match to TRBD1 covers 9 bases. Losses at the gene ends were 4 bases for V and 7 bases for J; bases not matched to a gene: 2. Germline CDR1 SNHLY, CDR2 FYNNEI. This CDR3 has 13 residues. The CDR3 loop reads CASSGQGENEQFF. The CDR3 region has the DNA TGTGCCAGCAGTGGACAGGGGGAAAATGAGCAGTTCTTC.

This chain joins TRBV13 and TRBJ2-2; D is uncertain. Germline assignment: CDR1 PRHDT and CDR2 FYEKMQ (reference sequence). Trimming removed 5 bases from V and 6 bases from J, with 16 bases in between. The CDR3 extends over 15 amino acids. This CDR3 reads CASSRTREVAGELFF. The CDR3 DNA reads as TGTGCCAGCAGCCGAACCCGTGAGGTCGCCGGGGAGCTGTTTTTT. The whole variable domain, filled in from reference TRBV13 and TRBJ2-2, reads AAGVIQSPRHLIKEKRETATLKCYPIPRHDTVYWYQQGPGQDPQFLISFYEKMQSDKGSIPDRFSAQQFSDYHSELNMSSLELGDSALYFCASSRTREVAGELFFGEGSRLTVL.

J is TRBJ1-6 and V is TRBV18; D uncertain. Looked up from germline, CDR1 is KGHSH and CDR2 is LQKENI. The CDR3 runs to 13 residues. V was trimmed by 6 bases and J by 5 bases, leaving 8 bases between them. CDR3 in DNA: TGTGCCAGCTCCCCCTCGGATAATTCACCCCTCCACTTT. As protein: CASSPSDNSPLHF.

CDR3 in amino acids: CASKAGSSTDTQYF. The CDR3 bases are TGTGCCAGCAAGGCGGGTTCTAGCACAGATACGCAGTATTTT. The rearrangement links TRBV2 to TRBJ2-3, with D possibly TRBD2 on 5 matching bases. This CDR3 region has 14 residues. With 7 bases removed from V and 0 bases from J, the gap between germline ends came to 11 bases. CDR1 and CDR2 from the germline V gene are SNHLY and FYNNEI.

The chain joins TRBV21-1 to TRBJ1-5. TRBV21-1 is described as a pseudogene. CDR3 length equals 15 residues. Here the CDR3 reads CASSNKTGSNQPQHF. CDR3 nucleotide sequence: TGTGCCAGCAGCAATAAGACTGGTAGCAATCAGCCCCAGCATTTT.

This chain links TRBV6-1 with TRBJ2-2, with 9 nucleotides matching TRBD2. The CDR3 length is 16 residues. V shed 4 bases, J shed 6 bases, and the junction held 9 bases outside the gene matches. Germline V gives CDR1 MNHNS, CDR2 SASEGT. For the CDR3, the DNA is TGTGCCAGCAGTGGCGTAGCGGGAGTACGTCCCGGGGAGCTGTTTTTT. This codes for CASSGVAGVRPGELFF.

The CDR3 coding sequence is TGTGCCAGTAGTATCGGGCAGGGGGCTTTTCAAGGTGAGCAGTTCTTC. It codes for CASSIGQGAFQGEQFF. V is TRBV19 and J is TRBJ2-1; TRBD1 matches 8 bases. CDR1 LNHDA and CDR2 SQIVND come from the germline V gene (reference sequence). The CDR3 totals 16 residues. The trim removed 3 bases at V and 9 bases at J, leaving 13 bases unmatched. The variable domain in full, completed from reference TRBV19 and TRBJ2-1, reads DGGITQSPKYLFRKEGQNVTLSCEQNLNHDAMYWYRQDPGQGLRLIYYSQIVNDFQKGDIAEGYSVSREKKESFPLTVTSAQKNPTAFYLCASSIGQGAFQGEQFFGPGTRLTVL.

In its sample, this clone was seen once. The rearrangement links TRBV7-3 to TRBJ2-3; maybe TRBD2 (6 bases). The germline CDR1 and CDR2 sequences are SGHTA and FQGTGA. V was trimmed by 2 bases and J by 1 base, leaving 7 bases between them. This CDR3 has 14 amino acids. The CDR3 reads CASSLSGGTDTQYF. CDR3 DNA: TGTGCCAGCAGCTTATCGGGGGGCACAGATACGCAGTATTTT.